This T cell receptor (beta chain) was sequenced for a study of cytomegalovirus exposure and HLA in healthy donors. Study outcomes and limitations: In a later analysis, a missense DCLRE1C variant was linked to TCR beta V- and J-gene trimming. In a later analysis, the majority of CMV-associated beta chains seemingly showed HLA restriction.

The PCR used 60 Vbeta and 13 Jbeta primers. Generated by immunoSEQ multiplex PCR, the TCRdb table keeps only in-frame clones and is missing some. The table shows over 200,000 clones, with about 78% occurring only once. About this clone itself: As yet, its antigen is unknown.

Germline V gene lookup returns CDR1 MDHEN and CDR2 SYDVKM. The CDR3 length is 12 residues. Deletions cut 7 bases from V and 6 bases from J, with 10 bases between. The sample was PBMCs. The origin of this receptor is a male donor in good health and CMV-seronegative. The gene calls are TRBV28 and TRBJ2-1; tentative D call: TRBD1 (5 bases). The CDR3 DNA reads as TGTGCCAGCACAGGGTCCGGCAATGAGCAGTTCTTC. This gives the protein CASTGSGNEQFF.